Below, 10 T cell receptor beta chains from the same sample are listed, as sequenced in a study of cytomegalovirus exposure and HLA in healthy donors. 60 Vbeta and 13 Jbeta primers were used in PCR. Here immunoSEQ multiplex PCR was the method, and the copy in TCRdb shows in-frame clones only, minus some. This sample carries about 120,000 clones, approximately 80% of them seen once, and the ten largest clones take about 2.4%. The sequencing sample was made of PBMCs. These receptor sequences come from a woman aged 40 to 49 in good health and CMV-seronegative.

The rearrangement links TRBV28 to TRBJ2-7; the D is unclear. The CDR3 contains 13 residues. Germline CDR1 is MDHEN and CDR2 is SYDVKM. V was trimmed by 2 bases and J by 4 bases, leaving 9 bases between them. CDR3 sequence (DNA): TGTGCCAGCAGTTTACGCGTCCCTTACGAGCAGTACTTC. Its protein is CASSLRVPYEQYF.

The J gene is TRBJ2-1, the V gene TRBV11-3; TRBD1 is a possible D gene (5 bases). Germline V gene data show CDR1 as SGHNT and CDR2 as YENEEA. The CDR3 length is 16 residues. V shed 4 bases and J shed 0 bases, with 13 bases lying between them. The chain's CDR3 is CASSSFTGNSYNEQFF. The CDR3 region has the DNA TGTGCCAGCAGCTCGTTCACAGGAAACTCCTACAATGAGCAGTTCTTC.

The rearrangement links TRBV11-2 to TRBJ1-5; the match to TRBD1 covers 8 bases. CDR1 and CDR2 (germline): SGHAT, FQNNGV. The CDR3 sequence is 15 residues long. Trimming at V came to 4 bases and at J to 3 bases, leaving 5 bases not matched to a gene. The CDR3, as DNA: TGTGCCAGCAGCTCCGGACAGGGTCACAATCAGCCCCAGCATTTT. Encoded protein: CASSSGQGHNQPQHF.

This clone has a handful of counts. The chain recombines TRBV4-1 with TRBJ2-7; tentatively, D is TRBD1 (5 bases). V lost 1 base, J lost 3 bases, and 13 bases lay in between. This CDR3 contains 15 residues. Germline V gene sequence: CDR1 MGHRA, CDR2 YSYEKL. Written as DNA, the CDR3 is TGCGCCAGCAGCCAAGGGCCAGGGTCCTACTACGAGCAGTACTTC. Translating gives CASSQGPGSYYEQYF.

The gene calls are TRBV5-1 and TRBJ2-1; 9 nucleotides match TRBD2. The CDR3 is 17 residues long. V dropped 4 bases and J dropped 4; count of bases not matched to a gene: 12. Per the germline V gene, CDR1 is SGHRS and CDR2 is YFSETQ. The CDR3 region is CASSPKGAGGKYNEQFF. Written as DNA, the CDR3 is TGCGCCAGCAGCCCAAAGGGTGCGGGAGGGAAATACAATGAGCAGTTCTTC. Full variable domain (missing parts from reference TRBV5-1 and TRBJ2-1): KAGVTQTPRYLIKTRGQQVTLSCSPISGHRSVSWYQQTPGQGLQFLFEYFSETQRNKGNFPGRFSGRQFSNSRSEMNVSTLELGDSALYLCASSPKGAGGKYNEQFFGPGTRLTVL.

The chain couples TRBV6-5 to TRBJ2-7, with TRBD2 identical over 9 bases. After removal of 4 bases from V and 0 bases from J, the junction contained 7 bases not matched to a gene. Germline V gives CDR1 MNHEY, CDR2 SVGAGI. This CDR3 has 16 residues. DNA of the CDR3: TGTGCCAGCAGTTTGGCTAGCGGGGACAGCTCCTACGAGCAGTACTTC. This encodes CASSLASGDSSYEQYF.

The J gene is TRBJ2-5, the V gene TRBV28; D might be TRBD2 (7 bases). The J call may be faulty, since TRBJ2-7 better matches the DNA end. The CDR3 loop spans 15 amino acids. Germline assignment: CDR1 MDHEN and CDR2 SYDVKM. CDR3 nucleotides: TGTGCCAGCAGTCAACACGGGGGGCGTCGCTACGAGCAGTACTTC. Translating gives CASSQHGGRRYEQYF.

The rearrangement uses TRBV19 and TRBJ2-1; the match to TRBD1 covers 10 bases. Losses at the gene ends were 10 bases for V and 6 bases for J; bases not matched to a gene: 6. The CDR3 has 13 amino acids. Germline V lookup: CDR1 LNHDA, CDR2 SQIVND (reference sequence). The CDR3 DNA reads TGTGCCACCGGGAGGACAGGGGGCAATGAGCAGTTCTTC. It is translated as CATGRTGGNEQFF.

V and J are TRBV11-3 and TRBJ1-3; D uncertain. Trimming took off 1 base at V and 0 bases at J, with 4 bases between the two ends. Germline CDR1 reads SGHNT; CDR2 reads YENEEA. This CDR3 is 14 amino acids long. The DNA of the CDR3 is TGTGCCAGCAGCTTAGGGGCCTCTGGAAACACCATATATTTT. This sequence encodes CASSLGASGNTIYF.

This chain links TRBV27 with TRBJ2-3; TRBD1 matches 8 bases. The CDR3 is 16 residues long. Germline-derived CDR1 and CDR2 are MNHEY and SMNVEV (reference sequence). The V segment lost 8 bases and the J segment 3 bases; nucleotides outside the gene matches: 13. This chain's CDR3 is CASGPLRDRGTDTQYF. For the CDR3, the DNA is TGTGCCAGCGGTCCTCTCCGAGACAGGGGTACAGATACGCAGTATTTT.